This T cell receptor beta chain derives from a study of human T cells and chemical hapten exposure. Sample time point: pre-sensitization, week 0. Stated treatment: therapeutic diphenylcyclopropenone sensitization with weekly scalp DPC. Blood draws came before every patch-test application. Individual cDNA molecules (in the library) carried attached unique molecular identifiers. TCRdb independently ran MiXCR on the RACE reads; one entry per CDR3 protein. The sample has about 98,000 distinct CDR3 sequences, more than 10% seen once. The germline V and J ends were trimmed by 1 base and 8 bases, with 8 bases remaining between them. The CDR3 runs to 13 residues. This clonotype was seen a handful of times.

The source was whole blood, collected in connection with sensitization to the hapten diphenylcyclopropenone (DPC). The source of this sequence is a woman aged 55-75 years with alopecia areata. Some clones in this sample may be carry-over from other donors' samples. The V and J genes are TRBV12-3 or TRBV12-4 and TRBJ1-4; D possibly corresponds to TRBD1 (6 bases). The CDR3 nucleotides are TGTGCCAGCAGTTTAGGGGGGCGGGAAAAACTGTTTTTT. It specifies CASSLGGREKLFF.